Sequencing of this T cell receptor (beta chain) was carried out in a study of blood T cell repertoires in COVID-19. This CDR3 region has 12 residues. Trimming left V 7 bases short and J 6 bases short, with 11 bases between. CDR1 SEHNR and CDR2 FQNEAQ come from the germline V gene (reference sequence). Generated by immunoSEQ multiplex PCR, the TCRdb table keeps only in-frame clones and is missing some. The table shows about 92,000 clones, with around 85% occurring only once. This sequence was found in an elderly man with acute or convalescent COVID-19. Sequencing was done on a sample of peripheral blood. The rearrangement uses TRBV7-9 and TRBJ2-3, with D perhaps matching TRBD2 (6 bases). In DNA form, the CDR3 reads TGTGCCAGCATTGGACTAAGGGATACGCAGTATTTT. As protein: CASIGLRDTQYF. Based on the CDR3 plus reference TRBV7-9 and TRBJ2-3, the full variable domain is DTGVSQNPRHKITKRGQNVTFRCDPISEHNRLYWYRQTLGQGPEFLTYFQNEAQLEKSRLLSDRFSAERPKGSFSTLEIQRTEQGDSAMYLCASIGLRDTQYFGPGTRLTVL.